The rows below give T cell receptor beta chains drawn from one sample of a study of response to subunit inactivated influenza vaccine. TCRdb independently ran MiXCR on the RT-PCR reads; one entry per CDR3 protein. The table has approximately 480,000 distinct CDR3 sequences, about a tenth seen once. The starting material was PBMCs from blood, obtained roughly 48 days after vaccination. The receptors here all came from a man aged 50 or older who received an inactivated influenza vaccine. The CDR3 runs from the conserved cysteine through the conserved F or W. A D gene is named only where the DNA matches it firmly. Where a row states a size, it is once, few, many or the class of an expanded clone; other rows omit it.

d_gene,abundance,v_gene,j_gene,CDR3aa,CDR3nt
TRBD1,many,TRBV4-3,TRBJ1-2,CASSQTPQGARGYTF,TGCGCCAGCAGCCAAACCCCCCAGGGGGCGCGGGGCTACACCTTC
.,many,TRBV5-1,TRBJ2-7,CASSLDQRGSYEQYF,TGCGCCAGCAGCTTGGATCAGAGGGGCAGCTACGAGCAGTACTTC
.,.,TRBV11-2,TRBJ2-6,CASSREGSGANVLTF,TGTGCCAGCAGCCGCGAGGGCTCTGGGGCCAACGTCCTGACTTTC
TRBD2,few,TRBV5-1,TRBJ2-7,CASRAGLASYEQYF,TGCGCCAGCAGGGCGGGACTAGCCTCCTACGAGCAGTACTTC
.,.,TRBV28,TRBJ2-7,CTTRNPYEQYF,TGTACCACACGGAATCCCTACGAGCAGTACTTC
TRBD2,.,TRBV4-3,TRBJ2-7,CASSQEGRGSGEQYF,TGCGCCAGCAGCCAAGAGGGACGCGGGAGCGGCGAGCAGTACTTC
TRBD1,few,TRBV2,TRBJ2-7,CASSHRTGDFYEQYF,TGTGCCAGCAGCCACCGTACAGGGGATTTCTACGAGCAGTACTTC
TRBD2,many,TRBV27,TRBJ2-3,CASSLSSSGGSTDTQYF,TGTGCCAGCAGTTTATCTAGTAGCGGGGGAAGCACAGATACGCAGTATTTT
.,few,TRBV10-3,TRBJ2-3,CATRPGRASTDTQYF,TGTGCCACCCGCCCGGGTCGTGCTAGCACAGATACGCAGTATTTT
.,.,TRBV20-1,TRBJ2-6,CSAGANVLTF,TGCAGTGCTGGGGCCAACGTCCTGACTTTC
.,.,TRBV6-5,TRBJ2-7,CASSYIQGPSYEQYF,TGTGCCAGCAGTTACATCCAGGGGCCCTCCTACGAGCAGTACTTC
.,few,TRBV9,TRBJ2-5,CASSGQGTDPVGTQYF,TGTGCCAGCAGCGGGCAGGGGACGGACCCCGTCGGGACCCAGTACTTC
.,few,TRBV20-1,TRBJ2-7,CSARDWGGTPYEQYF,TGCAGTGCTAGAGATTGGGGAGGTACCCCCTACGAGCAGTACTTC
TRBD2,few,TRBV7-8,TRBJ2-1,CASSEPLAGVGNEQFF,TGTGCCAGCAGCGAACCCCTAGCGGGAGTGGGCAATGAGCAGTTCTTC
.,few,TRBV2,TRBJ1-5,CASRYLSNQPQHF,TGTGCCAGCCGTTATCTTAGCAATCAGCCCCAGCATTTT
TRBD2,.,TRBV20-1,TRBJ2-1,CSASGRLPYNEQFF,TGCAGTGCTAGCGGGAGGCTACCCTACAATGAGCAGTTCTTC
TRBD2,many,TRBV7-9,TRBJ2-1,CASSLGGRETNEQFF,TGTGCCAGCAGCTTAGGCGGGAGGGAAACTAATGAGCAGTTCTTC
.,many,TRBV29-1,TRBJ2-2,CSVFRRGTGELFF,TGCAGCGTTTTCCGCAGGGGCACCGGGGAGCTGTTTTTT
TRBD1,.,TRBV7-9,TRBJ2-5,CASRTGVASTQYF,TGTGCCAGCAGGACAGGGGTGGCATCTACCCAGTACTTC
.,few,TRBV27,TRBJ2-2,CAMMTGAGELFF,TGTGCCATGATGACCGGCGCCGGGGAGCTGTTTTTT
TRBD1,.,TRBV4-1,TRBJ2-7,CASSQVEGAYEQYF,TGCGCCAGCAGCCAAGTTGAGGGGGCGTACGAGCAGTACTTC
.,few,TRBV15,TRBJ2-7,CATSTEATSSYEQYF,TGTGCCACCAGCACAGAGGCTACCAGCTCCTACGAGCAGTACTTC
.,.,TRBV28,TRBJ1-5,CASSSHGGRDQPQHF,TGTGCCAGCAGTTCCCACGGGGGCCGGGATCAGCCCCAGCATTTT
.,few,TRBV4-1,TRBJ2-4,CASSQGPGLAKNIQYF,TGCGCCAGCAGCCAAGGGCCAGGACTAGCCAAAAACATTCAGTACTTC
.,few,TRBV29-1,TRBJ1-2,CSVEDRSLNYGYTF,TGCAGCGTTGAAGACAGGTCCCTTAACTATGGCTACACCTTC
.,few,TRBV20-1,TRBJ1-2,CSASKGGIDGYTF,TGCAGTGCTTCGAAGGGGGGCATCGATGGCTACACCTTC
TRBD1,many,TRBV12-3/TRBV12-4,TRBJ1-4,CASSVFGTENEKLFF,TGTGCCAGCAGCGTCTTTGGGACAGAGAATGAAAAACTGTTTTTT
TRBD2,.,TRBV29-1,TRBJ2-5,CSGLLAGGRETQYF,TGCAGCGGACTACTAGCGGGAGGACGTGAGACCCAGTACTTC
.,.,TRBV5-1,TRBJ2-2,CASSDQGFNTGELFF,TGCGCCAGCAGCGATCAGGGTTTCAACACCGGGGAGCTGTTTTTT
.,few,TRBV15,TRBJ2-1,CATSLSAIGPPLGNEQFF,TGTGCCACCAGCTTATCCGCCATAGGGCCTCCTCTCGGCAATGAGCAGTTCTTC
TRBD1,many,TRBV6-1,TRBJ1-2,CASSQDRGLSGYTF,TGTGCCAGCAGTCAGGACAGGGGGCTCTCTGGCTACACCTTC
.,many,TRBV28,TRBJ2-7,CASSGLGNYEQYF,TGTGCCAGTTCGGGACTCGGAAACTACGAGCAGTACTTC
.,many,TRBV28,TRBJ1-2,CASNTAAILGYTF,TGTGCCAGCAATACGGCAGCCATCTTGGGCTACACCTTC
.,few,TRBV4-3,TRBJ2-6,CASSQDVLSPAGANVLTF,TGCGCCAGCAGCCAAGACGTCTTAAGTCCCGCTGGGGCCAACGTCCTGACTTTC
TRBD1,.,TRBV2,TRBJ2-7,CASSGAGGKKQYF,TGTGCCAGCAGTGGGGCAGGGGGCAAAAAGCAGTACTTC
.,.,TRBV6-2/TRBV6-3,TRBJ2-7,CASSSPQAMGEQYF,TGTGCCAGCAGTTCTCCCCAGGCCATGGGCGAGCAGTACTTC
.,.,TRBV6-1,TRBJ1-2,CASSDRPYYGYTF,TGTGCCAGCAGTGACCGACCGTACTATGGCTACACCTTC
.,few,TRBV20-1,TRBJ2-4,CSAFTRQYPKNIQYF,TGCAGTGCTTTCACTCGACAGTACCCTAAAAACATTCAGTACTTC
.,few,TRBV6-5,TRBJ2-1,CASSSDRPGDEQFF,TGTGCCAGCAGTTCTGACAGGCCTGGGGATGAGCAGTTCTTC
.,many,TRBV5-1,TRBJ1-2,CASSLEPLGGYGYTF,TGCGCCAGCAGCTTGGAACCGCTCGGGGGCTATGGCTACACCTTC
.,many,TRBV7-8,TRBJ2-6,CASSFFSGANVLTF,TGTGCCAGCAGCTTCTTCTCTGGGGCCAACGTCCTGACTTTC
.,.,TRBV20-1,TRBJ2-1,CSARDEAGRYNEQFF,TGCAGTGCTAGAGATGAAGCGGGCCGATACAATGAGCAGTTCTTC